Following are 5 T cell receptor beta chains from one sample sequenced in a study of T-cell reconstitution after alpha-beta-depleted transplantation in children. Study-level findings and limits: T-cell counts and diversity at one year following transplant were attributed mainly to newly produced T cells.

Their cognate antigens are unknown. Preparation of the TCRbeta library was carried out with unique molecular identifiers. TCRdb re-analysed the PCR reads in MiXCR, keeping a single row per CDR3 protein. Among about 300,000 distinct CDR3 sequences listed, 6.5% to 9% were seen once. Here the sequenced sample was peripheral blood, taken 360 days after TCRalphabeta/CD19-depleted stem cell transplant. The receptors were gathered from a female patient aged 2-9 years who had a stem cell transplant for Fanconi anemia, so the T cells may come from the graft donor.

This clonotype was observed at least ten times. Germline is not matched at one junction end, which may reflect a read error. The chain is built from TRBV7-9 and TRBJ2-1; D gene uncertain. Germline CDR1 and CDR2: SEHNR and FQNEAQ (reference sequence). CDR3 length: 14 amino acids. Here the CDR3 reads CASKGRSSYNEQFF. Written as DNA, the CDR3 is TGTGCGAGCAAGGGCAGGAGCTCCTACAATGAGCAGTTCTTC.

The V and J genes are TRBV18 and TRBJ1-2; possible D gene TRBD1, 6 bases. With 0 bases removed from V and 8 bases from J, the gap between germline ends came to 10 bases. The CDR3 has 13 residues. Germline CDR1 reads KGHSH; CDR2 reads LQKENI. CDR3 amino acids: CASSPPTGPGYTF. The DNA for the CDR3 is TGTGCCAGCTCACCACCGACAGGCCCGGGCTACACCTTC.

This clonotype showed up many times. The chain couples TRBV12-3 or TRBV12-4 to TRBJ2-5; 7 positions agree with TRBD2. V gave up 5 bases and J gave up 1 base; unmatched junction bases: 7. This CDR3 is built from 15 residues. The CDR3 here is CASSMASGPQETQYF. CDR3 sequence (DNA): TGTGCCAGCAGTATGGCTAGCGGACCCCAAGAGACCCAGTACTTC.

Ten or more counts support this clonotype. The chain couples TRBV11-2 to TRBJ2-1; no firm D call. Germline-derived CDR1 and CDR2 are SGHAT and FQNNGV. This CDR3 has 12 residues. With 1 base removed from V and 9 bases from J, the gap between germline ends came to 7 bases. DNA of the CDR3: TGTGCCAGCAGCTTAGCCACGACTGAGCAGTTCTTC. It yields the protein CASSLATTEQFF.

The chain couples TRBV30 to TRBJ1-5; D is unclear. The CDR3 is 15 amino acids. Germline CDR1 and CDR2: GTSNPN and SVGIG (reference sequence). V was clipped by 5 bases and J by 2 bases, with 16 bases between them. CDR3 loop: CAWESPLGGNQPQHF. Written as DNA, the CDR3 is TGTGCCTGGGAATCCCCCCTTGGGGGCAATCAGCCCCAGCATTTT.